The 21 T cell receptor beta chains listed next were all sequenced from one sample in a study of blood T cell repertoires in COVID-19. Produced via immunoSEQ multiplex PCR; TCRdb's table is partial and in-frame only. The sample carries about 55,000 clones, approximately 90% recorded once. Sequenced: peripheral blood. These receptor sequences come from a man between 60 and 75 years old with acute or convalescent COVID-19.

The chain joins TRBV24-1 to TRBJ1-2; no firm D call. Trimming took off 1 base at V and 6 bases at J, with 29 bases between the two ends. Per germline, CDR1 KGHDR and CDR2 SFDVKD. This CDR3 has 20 residues. The CDR3, as DNA: TGTGCCACCAGTGATTTTAAGGCTCTAAAACCTATCGGGGAACTAAATGGCTACACCTTC. Translated, it gives CATSDFKALKPIGELNGYTF.

The CDR3 reads CASSSQGTSYEQYF. CDR3 DNA sequence: TGTGCCAGCAGTTCACAGGGGACCTCCTACGAGCAGTACTTC. The chain is built from TRBV6-2 or TRBV6-3 and TRBJ2-7; the match to TRBD1 covers 7 bases. The germline CDR1 and CDR2 sequences are MNHEY and SVGEGT. The V segment lost 4 bases and the J segment 0 bases; nucleotides outside the gene matches: 3. This CDR3 has 14 amino acids.

Points on this clone: The junction differs from germline at one of its ends, possibly a read error. The rearrangement links TRBV19 to TRBJ2-5; 12 nucleotides agree with TRBD2. Germline V gives CDR1 LNHDA, CDR2 SQIVND (reference sequence). The CDR3 extends over 16 amino acids. The CDR3 DNA reads as TGTGCCAGTAGTCTAGAAAGACTAGCGGGAGAAGAGACCCAGTACTTC. Its translation is CASSLERLAGEETQYF.

The V call is TRBV4-3, the J call TRBJ1-2, with 7 bases fitting TRBD1. The CDR3 has 16 residues. The V gene end was trimmed by 0 bases and the J gene end by 1 base; junction bases not matched to a gene: 5. Germline values: CDR1 LGHNA, CDR2 YSLEER. The CDR3 is CASSQEGYRGNYGYTF. Written as DNA, the CDR3 is TGCGCCAGCAGCCAAGAGGGATACAGGGGTAACTATGGCTACACCTTC.

The rearrangement joins TRBV28 to TRBJ1-3; 10 bases agree with TRBD1. This CDR3 region has 16 residues. Trimming took 5 bases from V and 5 from J; bases not matched to a gene: 9. Looked up from germline, CDR1 is MDHEN and CDR2 is SYDVKM. Here the CDR3 reads CASSPPRTGGRNTIYF. The CDR3 DNA sequence: TGTGCCAGCAGTCCACCCAGGACAGGGGGGAGAAACACCATATATTTT.

This clone was counted once. In DNA form, the CDR3 reads TGCGCCAGCAGCCAAGATCTTAATAGCGGGACACGAGTAGGGGAGCAGTTCTTC. Translating it yields CASSQDLNSGTRVGEQFF. The chain carries TRBV4-3 and TRBJ2-1, with 8 bases lining up with TRBD2. Germline trimming cut 0 bases from V and 10 bases from J; bases unmatched to any gene: 17. There are 18 residues in the CDR3. CDR1 LGHNA and CDR2 YSLEER come from the germline V gene.

This chain joins TRBV30 and TRBJ1-2; no firm D call. Germline V gene data show CDR1 as GTSNPN and CDR2 as SVGIG (reference sequence). The CDR3 totals 14 residues. V was pared by 0 bases and J by 8 bases, with 16 bases between. DNA of the CDR3: TGTGCCTGGAGTGTAGGTCCCTCCGGGGAGGGCTACACCTTC. Translating gives CAWSVGPSGEGYTF.

The CDR3 DNA reads TGTGCCAGCAAAAGAAACAGAGTTAATGAAAAACTGTTTTTT. It yields the protein CASKRNRVNEKLFF. The chain joins TRBV27 to TRBJ1-4, with unresolved D. There are 14 residues in the CDR3. Trimming pared 7 bases from V and 4 bases from J, leaving 13 bases between. Germline CDR1 is MNHEY and CDR2 is SMNVEV (reference sequence).

The count of this clone is one. Here the CDR3 reads CASSRLTGAATYEQYF. For the CDR3, the DNA is TGTGCCAGCTCACGACTCACAGGGGCGGCCACCTACGAGCAGTACTTC. The rearrangement uses TRBV18 and TRBJ2-7, with 7 bases fitting TRBD1. The CDR3 length is 16 residues. V was pared by 4 bases and J by 2 bases, with 11 bases of the junction left unmatched. CDR1 and CDR2 (germline): KGHSH, LQKENI.

The chain recombines TRBV3-1 (or the pseudogene TRBV3-2) with TRBJ2-2; 7 bases map to TRBD2. V shed 3 bases and J 5 bases; nucleotides not matched to a gene: 9. The CDR3 is made up of 16 amino acids. CDR1 is LGHDT and CDR2 is YNNKEL in the germline V gene (reference sequence). CDR3 amino acids: CASSHRLAAGTGELFF. The CDR3 nucleotides are TGTGCCAGCAGCCATAGACTAGCAGCAGGTACCGGGGAGCTGTTTTTT.

This clone was counted a single time. This sequence joins TRBV4-1 and TRBJ2-1, with D possibly matching TRBD1 (5 bases). Per the germline V gene, CDR1 is MGHRA and CDR2 is YSYEKL. V was clipped by 0 bases and J by 7 bases, with 13 bases between them. This CDR3 region has 15 residues. The CDR3 coding sequence is TGCGCCAGCAGCCAAGAAGGGGCCGGCTGGAATGAGCAGTTCTTC. Its protein is CASSQEGAGWNEQFF.

This chain links TRBV5-1 with TRBJ1-4; 8 nucleotides match TRBD1. CDR1 and CDR2 from the germline V gene are SGHRS and YFSETQ. This CDR3 comprises 15 residues. Losses at the gene ends were 0 bases for V and 6 bases for J; bases not matched to a gene: 4. CDR3 sequence: CASSLGGQGDEKLFF. In DNA, the CDR3 is TGCGCCAGCAGCTTGGGAGGACAGGGTGATGAAAAACTGTTTTTT.

This clone has a single count. J is TRBJ2-2 and V is TRBV3-1 (or the pseudogene TRBV3-2), with a weak D call TRBD2 (6 bases). Germline V gene data show CDR1 as LGHDT and CDR2 as YNNKEL (reference sequence). Trimming pared 4 bases from V and 4 bases from J, leaving 19 bases between. The CDR3 totals 17 residues. The DNA of the CDR3 is TGTGCCAGCAGCCCTAGACCGGGACTTTTAAGCACCGGGGAGCTGTTTTTT. This gives the protein CASSPRPGLLSTGELFF.

The rearrangement links TRBV29-1 to TRBJ2-7, with D maybe TRBD2 (7 bases). This CDR3 is 15 amino acids long. Per the germline V gene, CDR1 is SQVTM and CDR2 is ANQGSEA. V was shortened by 2 bases and J by 2 bases, with 16 bases between the two germline ends. The CDR3 region is CSVERGRGAAYEQYF. The CDR3 nucleotides are TGCAGCGTTGAACGAGGGAGGGGGGCGGCCTACGAGCAGTACTTC.

V is TRBV7-8 and J is TRBJ1-5, with a tentative D call TRBD1 (5 bases). CDR3 size: 14 residues. In germline, CDR1 is SGHVS, CDR2 FQNEAQ. Trimming left V 5 bases short and J 3 bases short, with 11 bases between. The CDR3 nucleotides read TGTGCCAGCAGCGTAGACAGCCACAATCAGCCCCAGCATTTT. It translates to CASSVDSHNQPQHF.

The gene calls are TRBV5-4 and TRBJ1-2; 8 bases fit TRBD1. V dropped 2 bases and J dropped 4; count of bases not matched to a gene: 4. There are 14 residues in the CDR3. Germline-derived CDR1 and CDR2 are SGHNT and YYREEE (reference sequence). CDR3 region: CASSLQGDVYGYTF. Written as DNA, the CDR3 is TGTGCCAGCAGCTTACAGGGGGATGTCTATGGCTACACCTTC.

The J gene is TRBJ2-1, the V gene TRBV7-6, with 9 bases that match TRBD1. The V and J ends lost 5 bases and 9 bases, in that order; junction bases with no gene match: 14. This CDR3 comprises 16 residues. Germline CDR1 reads SGHVS; CDR2 reads FNYEAQ. DNA of the CDR3: TGTGCCAGCAGCCCGGGACAGGGAGTGGTGGCGGCTGAGCAGTTCTTC. Translated, it gives CASSPGQGVVAAEQFF.

V gene TRBV12-5 combines with J gene TRBJ1-4; perhaps TRBD1 as D (5 bases). Germline V lookup: CDR1 LGHNT, CDR2 FRNRAP. Trimming shortened V by 4 bases and J by 2 bases, and 20 bases separated the two germline ends. This CDR3 has 18 residues. The CDR3, as DNA: TGTGCTAGTGGTTCCGGGCGGGGGACGCGGTTGACTAATGAAAAACTGTTTTTT. Translating gives CASGSGRGTRLTNEKLFF.

The chain couples TRBV6-5 to TRBJ2-1; no firm D call. Germline CDR1 is MNHEY and CDR2 is SVGAGI. The CDR3 sequence is 14 residues long. Trimming removed 5 bases at V and 0 bases at J, with 8 bases between. CDR3 amino acids: CASSPSSSYNEQFF. The CDR3 DNA follows: TGTGCCAGCAGTCCATCGAGCTCCTACAATGAGCAGTTCTTC.

The chain combines TRBV7-2 with TRBJ1-1, with a tentative D call TRBD1 (5 bases). The CDR3 is 18 residues long. Germline V gene lookup returns CDR1 SGHTA and CDR2 FQGNSA. The V and J ends lost 2 bases and 0 bases respectively, with 19 bases between them. The CDR3 here is CASSLKFGSRGMNTEAFF. The CDR3 DNA follows: TGTGCCAGCAGCTTAAAGTTCGGCAGTCGGGGGATGAACACTGAAGCTTTCTTT.

The chain recombines TRBV28 with TRBJ1-5, with TRBD1 as a possible D gene (6 bases). In germline, CDR1 is MDHEN, CDR2 SYDVKM. Trimming left V 2 bases short and J 3 bases short, with 11 bases between. The CDR3 is 15 residues long. The CDR3 reads CASSLMSGDNQPQHF. The CDR3 DNA reads as TGTGCCAGCAGTTTAATGTCAGGGGACAATCAGCCCCAGCATTTT.